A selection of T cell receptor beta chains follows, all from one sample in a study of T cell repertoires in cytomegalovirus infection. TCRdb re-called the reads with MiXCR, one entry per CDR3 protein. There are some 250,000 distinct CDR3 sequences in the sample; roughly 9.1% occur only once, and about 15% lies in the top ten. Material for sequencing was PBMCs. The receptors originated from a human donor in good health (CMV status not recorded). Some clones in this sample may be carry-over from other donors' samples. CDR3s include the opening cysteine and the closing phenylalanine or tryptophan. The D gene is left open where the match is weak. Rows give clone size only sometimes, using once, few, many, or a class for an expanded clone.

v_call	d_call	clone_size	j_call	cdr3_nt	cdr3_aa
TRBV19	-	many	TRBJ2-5	TGTGCCAGTAACCCCGGAAGGGGAGGAGAGACCCAGTACTTC	CASNPGRGGETQYF
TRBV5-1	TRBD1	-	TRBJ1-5	TGCGCCAGCCCAGGACAGGCTTATAGCAATCAGCCCCAGCATTTT	CASPGQAYSNQPQHF
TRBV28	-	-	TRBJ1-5	TGTGCCAGCGGGACGAACAATCAGCCCCAGCATTTT	CASGTNNQPQHF
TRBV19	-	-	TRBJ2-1	TGTGCCAGTACCGCGTCACTCTTTACTGCTTACAATGAGCAGTTCTTC	CASTASLFTAYNEQFF
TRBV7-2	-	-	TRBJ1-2	TGTGCCAGCAGCTTAGTCCGCCAGGGGGGCTACACCTTC	CASSLVRQGGYTF
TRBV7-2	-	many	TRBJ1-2	TGTGCCAGTACTCGGGGGGAGGGCTACACCTTC	CASTRGEGYTF
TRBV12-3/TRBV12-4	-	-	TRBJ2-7	TGTGCCAGCAGTTTCGACAGTCTCGTCGAGCAGTACTTC	CASSFDSLVEQYF
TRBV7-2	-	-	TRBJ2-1	TGTGCCAGCAGCCGGGGACTTTCGGTCTACAATGAGCAGTTCTTC	CASSRGLSVYNEQFF
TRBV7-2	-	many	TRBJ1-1	TGTGCCAGCAGCTTAGGGTCGACGAACACTGAAGCTTTCTTT	CASSLGSTNTEAFF
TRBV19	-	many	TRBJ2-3	TGTGCCAGTAGCCCCTCAGGGCTGGATACGCAGTATTTT	CASSPSGLDTQYF
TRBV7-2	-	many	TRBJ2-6	TGTGCCAGCAGCCCCCGGGGGAGCTCTGGGGCCAACGTCCTGACTTTC	CASSPRGSSGANVLTF
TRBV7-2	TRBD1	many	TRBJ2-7	TGTGCCAGCAGCTTTGCGGGACAGGGCTACGAGCAGTACTTC	CASSFAGQGYEQYF
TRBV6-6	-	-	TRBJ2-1	TGTGCCAGCAGTTCACAGGGTACGGGGCAGTTCTTC	CASSSQGTGQFF
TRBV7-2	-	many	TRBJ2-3	TGTGCCAGCAGCTTTAGGGACGGCCGCACAGATACGCAGTATTTT	CASSFRDGRTDTQYF
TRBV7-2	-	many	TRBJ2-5	TGTGCCAGCAGCCCTAGTGGGGGCCCGGAGACCCAGTACTTC	CASSPSGGPETQYF
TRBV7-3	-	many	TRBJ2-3	TGTGCCAGCAGCCGGGATCGGCGCACAGATACGCAGTATTTT	CASSRDRRTDTQYF
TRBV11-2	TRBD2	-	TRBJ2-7	TGTGCCAACGGGCCTAGCGGCTCCTACGAGCAGTACTTC	CANGPSGSYEQYF
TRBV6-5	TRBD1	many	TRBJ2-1	TGTGCCAGCAAAAGACAGGGTATCGGCTCCTACAATGAGCAGTTCTTC	CASKRQGIGSYNEQFF
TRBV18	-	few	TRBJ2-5	TGTGCCAGCTCACGTCCGTTGCAGGGTGCCGAGACCCAGTACTTC	CASSRPLQGAETQYF
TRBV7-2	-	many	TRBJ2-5	TGTGCCAGCAGCAAGCCGACACGGACGGAGACCCAGTACTTC	CASSKPTRTETQYF
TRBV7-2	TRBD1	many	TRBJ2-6	TGTGCCAGCAGCTTAGAATGGGCCAGGGGGAGATACGGGGCCAACGTCCTGACTTTC	CASSLEWARGRYGANVLTF
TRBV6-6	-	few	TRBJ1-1	TGTGCCAGCAGCTTGACAGTCGCACGCACTGAAGCTTTCTTT	CASSLTVARTEAFF
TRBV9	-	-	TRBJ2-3	TGTGCCAGCAGCGGTCATCCTCAAGGTACGCAGTATTTT	CASSGHPQGTQYF
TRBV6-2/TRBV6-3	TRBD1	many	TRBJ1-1	TGTGCCAGCATTGAGGCACCTTCGGGGCGCAGGGGGGAAGCTTTCTTT	CASIEAPSGRRGEAFF
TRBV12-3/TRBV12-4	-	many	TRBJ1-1	TGTGCCAGCAGGCGTCCCGGGTCCATCACTGAAGCTTTCTTT	CASRRPGSITEAFF
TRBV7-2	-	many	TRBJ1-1	TGTGCCAGCAGCCTAACGGGGACTGAAGCTTTCTTT	CASSLTGTEAFF
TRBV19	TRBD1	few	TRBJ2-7	TGTGCCAGTAGTACCGTCGAAGGGGGCGAAAATCGGCAGTACTTC	CASSTVEGGENRQYF
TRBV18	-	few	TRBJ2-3	TGTGCCAGCTCACGGGCAGAGAGCACAGATACGCAGTATTTT	CASSRAESTDTQYF
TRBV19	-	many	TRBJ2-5	TGTGCCAGTAGGGGCCCTCTGAAGACCCAGTACTTC	CASRGPLKTQYF
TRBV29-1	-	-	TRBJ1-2	TGCAGCGGCTATGGGGGGGGATATGGCTACACCTTC	CSGYGGGYGYTF
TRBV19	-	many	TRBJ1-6	TGTGCCAGTATCTCTGGGGGCGCCACCAATTCACCCCTCCACTTT	CASISGGATNSPLHF
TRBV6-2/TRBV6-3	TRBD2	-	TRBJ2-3	TGTGCCAGCAGGAGACTAGCGGGAGTCACAGATACGCAGTATTTT	CASRRLAGVTDTQYF
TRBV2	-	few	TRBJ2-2	TGTGCCAGCAAGGGGAACACCGGGGAGCTGTTTTTT	CASKGNTGELFF
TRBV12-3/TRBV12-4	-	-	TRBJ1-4	TGTGCCAGCAGGTCTAAGGGACTTTCTAGGAGTTTTTTT	CASRSKGLSRSFF
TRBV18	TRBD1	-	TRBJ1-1	TGTGCCAGCTCACCCATGACAGGGGAGAACACTGAAGCTTTCTTT	CASSPMTGENTEAFF
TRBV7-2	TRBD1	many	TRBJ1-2	TGTGCCAGCAGCAAGACAGGGTCCGGCTATGGCTACACCTTC	CASSKTGSGYGYTF